This T cell receptor (beta chain) was recovered during a study of blood T cell repertoires in COVID-19. Across the whole study: The samples span acute and convalescent COVID-19 from the United States, Italy and Spain. T cells, B-cell-depleted T cells, or PBMCs supplied cDNA or gDNA.

Study processing details: From reference gene primer amplification, estimates of nucleated cell counts were derived. Sequencing was performed with immunoSEQ multiplex PCR; in TCRdb, only in-frame clones are kept and a portion is missing. That table supplies the V and J calls and clone size; D and trimming were determined from the DNA. The table has tens of thousands of clones, 87% seen once; the top ten hold 8% to 9.5%. Germline values: CDR1 SGHDT, CDR2 YYEEEE. The CDR3 is 16 residues long. Trimming cost V 0 bases and J 2 bases, with 11 bases left between them. This receptor was taken from a middle-aged man with active COVID-19. The V call is TRBV5-6, the J call TRBJ2-2; possibly TRBD1 for D (5 bases). Sequences were obtained from peripheral blood. CDR3 nucleotides: TGTGCCAGCAGCTTGGATTTCAGGGTTAACACCGGGGAGCTGTTTTTT. Translated: CASSLDFRVNTGELFF.